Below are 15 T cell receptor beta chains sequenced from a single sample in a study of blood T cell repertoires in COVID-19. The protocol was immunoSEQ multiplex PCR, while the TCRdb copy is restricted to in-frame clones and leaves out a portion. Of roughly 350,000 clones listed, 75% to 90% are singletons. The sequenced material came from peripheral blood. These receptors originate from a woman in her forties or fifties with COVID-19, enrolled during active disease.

CDR3 DNA sequence: TGTGCCAGCAGCTCCCTATATTATCGGGGAAGGAACTATGGCTACACCTTC. Its translation: CASSSLYYRGRNYGYTF. V gene TRBV7-6 combines with J gene TRBJ1-2; D call uncertain. Deletions cut 4 bases from V and 2 bases from J, with 20 bases between. The germline V gene encodes CDR1 SGHVS and CDR2 FNYEAQ. CDR3 size: 17 residues.

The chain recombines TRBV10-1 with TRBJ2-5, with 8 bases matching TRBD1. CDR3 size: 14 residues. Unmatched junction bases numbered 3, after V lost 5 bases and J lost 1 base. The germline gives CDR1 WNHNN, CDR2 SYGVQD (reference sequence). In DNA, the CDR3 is TGCGCCAGCAGTCCGGACAGGGTCCAAGAGACCCAGTACTTC. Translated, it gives CASSPDRVQETQYF.

This chain's CDR3 is CASSKIVYEQFF. In nucleotides, the CDR3 is TGTGCCAGCAGCAAAATAGTCTATGAGCAGTTCTTC. The rearrangement links TRBV14 to TRBJ2-1; D is unresolved. The V end lost 5 bases, the J end lost 8 bases, and 10 bases lay between the germline ends. Germline V gene sequence: CDR1 SGHDN, CDR2 FVKESK. The CDR3 runs 12 residues.

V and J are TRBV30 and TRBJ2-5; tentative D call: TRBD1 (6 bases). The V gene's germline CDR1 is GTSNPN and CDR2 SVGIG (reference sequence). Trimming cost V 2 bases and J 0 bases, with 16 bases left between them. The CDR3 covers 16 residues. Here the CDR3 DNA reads TGTGCCTGGAGTATCCGGACAGCTCTATACCAAGAGACCCAGTACTTC. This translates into CAWSIRTALYQETQYF.

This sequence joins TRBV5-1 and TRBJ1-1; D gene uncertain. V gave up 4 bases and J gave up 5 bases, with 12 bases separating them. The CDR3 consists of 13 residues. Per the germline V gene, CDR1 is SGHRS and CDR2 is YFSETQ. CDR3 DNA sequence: TGCGCCAGCAGCCGTGAGGGAACGACTGAAGCTTTCTTT. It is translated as CASSREGTTEAFF.

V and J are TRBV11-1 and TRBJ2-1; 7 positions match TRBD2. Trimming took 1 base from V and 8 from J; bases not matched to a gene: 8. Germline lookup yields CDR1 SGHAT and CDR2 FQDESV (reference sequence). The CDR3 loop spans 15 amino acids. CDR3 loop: CASSLEGGSGDEQFF. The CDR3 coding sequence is TGTGCCAGCAGCTTAGAGGGCGGGAGCGGCGATGAGCAGTTCTTC. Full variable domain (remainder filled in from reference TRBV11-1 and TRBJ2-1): EAEVAQSPRYKITEKSQAVAFWCDPISGHATLYWYRQILGQGPELLVQFQDESVVDDSQLPKDRFSAERLKGVDSTLKIQPAELGDSAMYLCASSLEGGSGDEQFFGPGTRLTVL.

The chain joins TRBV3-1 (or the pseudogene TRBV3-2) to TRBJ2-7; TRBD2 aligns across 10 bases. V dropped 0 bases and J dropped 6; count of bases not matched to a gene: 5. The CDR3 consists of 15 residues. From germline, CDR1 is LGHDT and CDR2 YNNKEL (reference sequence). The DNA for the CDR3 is TGTGCCAGCAGCCAAGAGTCAGCGGGAGGGGGCGAGCAGTACTTC. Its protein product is CASSQESAGGGEQYF.

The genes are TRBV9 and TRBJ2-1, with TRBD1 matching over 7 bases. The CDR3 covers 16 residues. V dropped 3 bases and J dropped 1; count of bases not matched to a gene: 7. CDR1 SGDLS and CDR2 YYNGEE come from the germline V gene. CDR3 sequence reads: CASSADPGQSYNEQFF. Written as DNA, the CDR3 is TGTGCCAGCAGCGCAGATCCGGGACAGTCCTACAATGAGCAGTTCTTC.

The CDR3 loop is CASSVTSGRVGEQYF. The CDR3 DNA sequence: TGTGCCAGCAGCGTAACTAGCGGGAGGGTCGGGGAGCAGTACTTC. The chain joins TRBV9 to TRBJ2-7, with 13 positions matching TRBD2. Trimming removed 1 base from V and 7 bases from J; junction bases left unmatched: 5. Germline V gene sequence: CDR1 SGDLS, CDR2 YYNGEE. The CDR3 spans 15 residues. Using reference TRBV9 and TRBJ2-7 for the parts outside the CDR3, the full variable domain is DSGVTQTPKHLITATGQRVTLRCSPRSGDLSVYWYQQSLDQGLQFLIQYYNGEERAKGNILERFSAQQFPDLHSELNLSSLELGDSALYFCASSVTSGRVGEQYFGPGTRLTVT.

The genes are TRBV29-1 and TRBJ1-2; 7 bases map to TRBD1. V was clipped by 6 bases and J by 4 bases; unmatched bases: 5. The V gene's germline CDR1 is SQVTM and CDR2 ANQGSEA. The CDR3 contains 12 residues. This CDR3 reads CSVIQGSYGYTF. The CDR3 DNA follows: TGCAGCGTCATACAGGGGAGCTATGGCTACACCTTC.

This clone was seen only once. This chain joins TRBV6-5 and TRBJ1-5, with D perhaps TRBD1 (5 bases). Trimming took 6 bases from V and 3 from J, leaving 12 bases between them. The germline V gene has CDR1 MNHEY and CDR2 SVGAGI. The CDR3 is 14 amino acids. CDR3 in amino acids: CASRRGGNNQPQHF. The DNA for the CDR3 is TGTGCCAGCAGGCGGGGGGGTAACAATCAGCCCCAGCATTTT.

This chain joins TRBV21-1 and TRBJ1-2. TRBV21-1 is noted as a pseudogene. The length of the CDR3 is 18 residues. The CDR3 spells CASSKGNLEVVQNYGYTF. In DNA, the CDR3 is TGTGCCAGCAGCAAAGGGAACTTGGAGGTCGTCCAAAACTATGGCTACACCTTC.

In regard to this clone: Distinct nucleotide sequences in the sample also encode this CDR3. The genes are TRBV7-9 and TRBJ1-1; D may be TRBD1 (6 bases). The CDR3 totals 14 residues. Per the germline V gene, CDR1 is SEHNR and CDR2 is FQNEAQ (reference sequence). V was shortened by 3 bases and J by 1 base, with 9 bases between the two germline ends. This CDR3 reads CASSLGQGNTEAFF. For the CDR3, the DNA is TGTGCCAGCAGCTTGGGACAAGGGAACACTGAAGCTTTCTTT.

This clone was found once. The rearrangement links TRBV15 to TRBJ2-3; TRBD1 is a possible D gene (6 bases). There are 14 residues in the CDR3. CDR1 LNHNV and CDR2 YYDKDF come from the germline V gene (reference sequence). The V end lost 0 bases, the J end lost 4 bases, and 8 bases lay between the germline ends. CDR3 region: CATSRDQGPDTQYF. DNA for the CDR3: TGTGCCACCAGCAGAGATCAGGGGCCAGATACGCAGTATTTT. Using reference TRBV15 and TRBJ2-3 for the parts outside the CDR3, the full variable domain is DAMVIQNPRYQVTQFGKPVTLSCSQTLNHNVMYWYQQKSSQAPKLLFHYYDKDFNNEADTPDNFQSRRPNTSFCFLDIRSPGLGDTAMYLCATSRDQGPDTQYFGPGTRLTVL.

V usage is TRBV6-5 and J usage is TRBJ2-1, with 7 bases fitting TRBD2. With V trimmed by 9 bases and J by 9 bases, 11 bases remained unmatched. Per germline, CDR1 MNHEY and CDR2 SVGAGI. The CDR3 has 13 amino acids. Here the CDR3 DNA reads TGTGCCAGTTATCGGACTAGTACGGTTGAGCAGTTCTTC. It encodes CASYRTSTVEQFF.